This T cell receptor beta chain was sequenced during a study of OX40 agonist ivuxolimab in advanced cancers. The assay was immunoSEQ multiplex PCR, and TCRdb's table has in-frame clones only and misses some. The repertoire holds about 66,000 clones, with roughly 81% as singletons. This clone appeared a single time. Sequencing used CD4+ or CD8+ T cells sorted from blood, obtained in a trial of the OX40 agonist ivuxolimab. The origin of this receptor is an adult with an advanced solid tumor such as melanoma, head and neck, liver or kidney cancer.

CDR3 DNA sequence: TGTGCCACCAGCAGAGGAGTCGGAAACTCCTACGAGCAGTACTTC. Amino acid sequence: CATSRGVGNSYEQYF. The chain has TRBV15 and TRBJ2-7; D gene unclear. The V end lost 1 base, the J end lost 0 bases, and 10 bases lay between the germline ends. The CDR3 length is 15 residues. CDR1 LNHNV and CDR2 YYDKDF come from the germline V gene (reference sequence).